Following are 20 T cell receptor beta chains from one sample sequenced in a study of breast tumors, draining lymph nodes, adjacent tissues. Axillary draining lymph nodes of breast cancer patients supplied the node samples. TCRdb independently ran MiXCR on the multiplex PCR reads; one entry per CDR3 protein. This table holds 150,000 to 200,000 distinct CDR3 sequences, about 33% found once. Sequenced: axillary lymph node tissue. These receptors all come from a female donor with breast cancer. Some clones in this sample may be carry-over from other donors' samples.

This clonotype was recorded many times. This sequence joins TRBV9 and TRBJ1-6; perhaps TRBD1 as D (5 bases). Germline V gene sequence: CDR1 SGDLS, CDR2 YYNGEE. The V end was cut by 4 bases, the J end by 10 bases, with 15 bases between. The CDR3 is 14 amino acids. The CDR3 protein is CASSLRGGNSPLHF. CDR3 coding DNA: TGTGCCAGCAGCCTGCGCGGGGGAAACTCACCCCTCCACTTT.

This clonotype has at least ten counts. The chain joins TRBV7-2 to TRBJ2-5; TRBD2 aligns across 8 bases. CDR1 and CDR2 (germline): SGHTA, FQGNSA. V lost 4 bases, J lost 2 bases, and 9 bases stayed unmatched. The CDR3 has 16 residues. For the CDR3, the DNA is TGTGCCAGCAGCTCGGAGCGGGAGAGTCGGCAAGAGACCCAGTACTTC. Its protein product is CASSSERESRQETQYF.

This clonotype was recorded at least ten times. This chain uses TRBV6-6 with TRBJ1-5; the match to TRBD1 covers 7 bases. The junction had 8 bases not matched to a gene; V was cut back by 2 bases and J by 7 bases. The CDR3 consists of 15 residues. The germline CDR1 and CDR2 sequences are MNHNY and SVGAGI (reference sequence). CDR3 in amino acids: CASSYRQGRWQPQHF. CDR3 DNA sequence: TGTGCCAGCAGTTACCGACAGGGTAGGTGGCAGCCCCAGCATTTT.

This rearrangement joins TRBV7-3 to TRBJ1-4; D remains ambiguous. The V gene lost 3 bases and the J gene lost 5 bases, with 10 bases spanning the gap. Germline V gives CDR1 SGHTA, CDR2 FQGTGA. CDR3 size: 14 residues. Here the CDR3 reads CASSFSELNEKLFF. The CDR3 DNA is TGTGCCAGCAGCTTCTCGGAACTAAATGAAAAACTGTTTTTT.

This clonotype has only a few counts. A read error is possible here, since a much larger clone lies one base away. This rearrangement joins TRBV6-6 to TRBJ2-1; D remains ambiguous. Germline CDR1 reads MNHNY; CDR2 reads SVGAGI (reference sequence). The CDR3 loop spans 10 amino acids. As DNA, the CDR3 is TGTGCCAGCAGTCAGGCAGTCCCGGTCTTC. The encoded protein is CASSQAVPVF.

Of note for this clonotype: A junction boundary mismatches the germline segment, possibly from a read error. This sequence joins TRBV19 and TRBJ2-1, with TRBD1 as a possible D gene (5 bases). The CDR3 spans 18 residues. Germline values: CDR1 LNHDA, CDR2 SQIVND (reference sequence). CDR3 protein: CASSIDGAADSSYNEPFF. The DNA for the CDR3 is TGTGCCAGTAGTATTGATGGGGCAGCCGACAGCTCCTACAATGAGCCGTTCTTC.

V and J are TRBV19 and TRBJ1-4; a possible D gene is TRBD1 (6 bases). The CDR3 runs 16 residues. Germline CDR1 LNHDA, CDR2 SQIVND (reference sequence). V lost 3 bases, J lost 7 bases, and 18 bases lay in between. For the CDR3, the DNA is TGTGCCAGTAGTATTCCACAGGGTCTGGGCACTGAAAAACTGTTTTTT. Translation: CASSIPQGLGTEKLFF. Supplemented by reference TRBV19 and TRBJ1-4, the full variable domain reads DGGITQSPKYLFRKEGQNVTLSCEQNLNHDAMYWYRQDPGQGLRLIYYSQIVNDFQKGDIAEGYSVSREKKESFPLTVTSAQKNPTAFYLCASSIPQGLGTEKLFFGSGTQLSVL.

V usage is TRBV6-5 and J usage is TRBJ2-1, with 10 bases fitting TRBD1. Germline loops: CDR1 MNHEY, CDR2 SVGAGI. The CDR3 totals 16 residues. J was trimmed by 9 bases and V by 2 bases; bases with no gene match: 10. CDR3 amino acids: CASSYRRDRGLSEQFF. The CDR3 DNA follows: TGTGCCAGCAGTTACCGCCGGGACAGGGGTTTGAGTGAGCAGTTCTTC.

The chain joins TRBV20-1 to TRBJ2-2; 8 bases align to TRBD1. This CDR3 is built from 17 residues. CDR1 DFQATT and CDR2 SNEGSKA come from the germline V gene (reference sequence). V gave up 6 bases and J gave up 10 bases; unmatched junction bases: 22. The CDR3 here is CSATRVTGTGCTKELFF. CDR3 nucleotides: TGCAGTGCCACACGAGTAACCGGGACAGGCTGTACCAAGGAGCTGTTTTTT.

This clonotype was seen more than once but under ten times. A read error may account for a junction end that differs from germline. The chain uses TRBV9 and TRBJ2-1; weak D call: TRBD2 (5 bases). CDR3 length: 14 amino acids. The V gene's germline CDR1 is SGDLS and CDR2 YYNGEE. The CDR3 nucleotides are TGTGCCAGCAGCAGAGGGAAAGTGACCGATGAGCAGTCCTTC. This gives the protein CASSRGKVTDEQSF.

The chain combines TRBV7-3 with TRBJ1-6; the D is unclear. The germline gives CDR1 SGHTA, CDR2 FQGTGA. V was shortened by 2 bases and J by 7 bases, with 6 bases between the two germline ends. The CDR3 spans 13 residues. The CDR3 spells CASSLDPNSPLHF. CDR3 in DNA: TGTGCCAGCAGCTTAGACCCAAATTCACCCCTCCACTTT.

This clonotype has a handful of counts. V gene TRBV6-2 or TRBV6-3 combines with J gene TRBJ2-4, with D perhaps being TRBD1 or TRBD2 (5 bases each). In germline, CDR1 is MNHEY, CDR2 SVGEGT. Deletions cut 6 bases from V and 1 base from J, with 19 bases between. This CDR3 region has 17 residues. The CDR3 here is CASSRKGTVFAKNIQYF. The CDR3 bases are TGTGCCAGCAGCCGCAAGGGGACGGTATTCGCCAAAAACATTCAGTACTTC.

Points on this clonotype: A read error is possible here, since a much larger clone lies one base away. In this CDR3 the conserved last residue, phenylalanine or tryptophan, is missing, so a read error is likely. The J gene is TRBJ2-5, the V gene TRBV9; D ambiguous. From germline, CDR1 is SGDLS and CDR2 YYNGEE. This CDR3 contains 13 residues. V lost 4 bases and J 1 base, leaving 8 bases between the germline ends. Written as DNA, the CDR3 is TGTGCCAGCAGCCTGATGACCCAAGAGACCCAGTACTCC. Protein sequence: CASSLMTQETQYS.

This clonotype was picked up many times. The chain employs TRBV7-9 and TRBJ2-5; 7 bases map to TRBD2. This CDR3 is built from 15 residues. The V and J ends lost 0 bases and 6 bases, in that order; junction bases with no gene match: 7. Looked up from germline, CDR1 is SEHNR and CDR2 is FQNEAQ (reference sequence). The CDR3 loop reads CASSLAGRGSKTQYF. CDR3 bases: TGTGCCAGCAGCTTAGCGGGGCGGGGGTCAAAGACCCAGTACTTC.

Note on this clonotype: This may be a read error, as it is one base from a much larger clone. The rearrangement uses TRBV6-5 and TRBJ2-3; 8 bases match TRBD1. V gave up 7 bases and J gave up 8 bases; unmatched junction bases: 8. Germline CDR1 is MNHEY and CDR2 is SVGAGI. The CDR3 contains 13 residues. Written as DNA, the CDR3 is TGTGCCAGCATTTTACAAACAGGGGGTACGCAGTATTTT. Protein product: CASILQTGGTQYF.

This clonotype was seen at least ten times. The chain combines TRBV7-2 with TRBJ1-6, with D tentatively TRBD1 (5 bases). The germline CDR1 and CDR2 sequences are SGHTA and FQGNSA. Trimming stripped 2 bases from V and 8 bases from J, with 10 bases between. The CDR3 contains 14 residues. The CDR3 bases are TGTGCCAGCAGCTTACAGGGACCCCATTCACCCCTCCACTTT. Its translation: CASSLQGPHSPLHF.

This clonotype has more than one count but fewer than ten. This chain links TRBV20-1 with TRBJ1-1; D is perhaps TRBD1 (6 bases). The V gene lost 3 bases and the J gene lost 0 bases, with 11 bases spanning the gap. This CDR3 has 14 amino acids. The germline V gene encodes CDR1 DFQATT and CDR2 SNEGSKA (reference sequence). In DNA form, the CDR3 reads TGCAGTGCTAGTTATGGGGGCATGAACACTGAAGCTTTCTTT. This encodes CSASYGGMNTEAFF.

The table lists this clonotype with many counts. This chain's CDR3 is CSAVLGVSGEQYF. CDR3 DNA sequence: TGCAGTGCGGTTCTGGGGGTATCGGGGGAGCAGTACTTC. The J gene is TRBJ2-7, the V gene TRBV20-1; D assignment may be TRBD1 or TRBD2 (5 bases each). V lost 6 bases and J lost 7, with 19 bases in between. Germline V gene sequence: CDR1 DFQATT, CDR2 SNEGSKA (reference sequence). This CDR3 is 13 amino acids long.

This clonotype came up many times. The genes are TRBV15 and TRBJ2-5; either TRBD1 or TRBD2 may supply D (5 bases each). V was trimmed by 4 bases and J by 2 bases, leaving 14 bases between them. In germline, CDR1 is LNHNV, CDR2 YYDKDF (reference sequence). CDR3 length equals 15 residues. The CDR3 nucleotides read TGTGCCACCAGCACCTACCGGGACCTACAAGAGACCCAGTACTTC. Protein sequence: CATSTYRDLQETQYF.

This clonotype has at least ten counts. The chain joins TRBV5-6 to TRBJ1-2; no clear D. The CDR3 is 15 amino acids. V shed 1 base and J shed 7 bases, with 17 bases lying between them. Per germline, CDR1 SGHDT and CDR2 YYEEEE. The CDR3 DNA follows: TGTGCCAGCAGCTTGAATCAAGGAGTACTTGGTGGCTACACCTTC. The encoded protein is CASSLNQGVLGGYTF.